The T cell receptor (beta chain) under discussion was sequenced for a study of chemoradiotherapy in HPV16-positive cancers. Overall study findings and caveats: Candidate HPV-specific clones and E7-related TCR motifs grew in tumor during treatment.

The assay was immunoSEQ multiplex PCR, and TCRdb's table has in-frame clones only and misses some. This sample yields over 800 clones, of which about four fifths are seen a single time; about 6% belongs to the top ten. Samples were taken several times over chemoradiotherapy. A word on this clone: Its specificity is unknown.

The CDR3 sequence is 12 residues long. Looked up from germline, CDR1 is MNHNS and CDR2 is SASEGT. Trimming took off 8 bases at V and 5 bases at J, with 12 bases between the two ends. Sequenced here: tumor tissue, sampled from a patient who underwent chemoradiotherapy. The chain employs TRBV6-1 and TRBJ2-5; no clear D gene. The clonotype comes from a human donor with HPV-associated anogenital cancer. CDR3 residues: CASPVAPETQYF. CDR3 bases: TGTGCCAGCCCGGTCGCACCTGAGACCCAGTACTTC.